These T cell receptor beta chains were read from a single sample in a study of shared clonotypes between healthy human individuals. Libraries were prepared by immunoSEQ multiplex PCR; TCRdb keeps only in-frame clonotypes and omits some of them. Of more than 1.2 million clones in the sample, roughly 98.5% are singletons; the top ten hold approximately 0.4%. What was sequenced was naive CD4+ T cells sorted from blood. These receptors were collected from a man between 25 and 39 years old in good health. Both conserved end residues are part of each CDR3. The D gene is left open where the match is weak. Only some rows state a clone size, as once, few, many or a class for expanded clones.

v_gene,d_gene,len,abundance,j_gene,CDR3nt,CDR3aa
TRBV7-2,.,13,.,TRBJ1-3,TGTGCCAGCAGCTTAGCAACTGCCGGGCCCATATATTTT,CASSLATAGPIYF
TRBV18,.,15,.,TRBJ2-7,TGTGCCAGCTCAACTTCTAATCCGGGGTCTAACGAGCAGTACTTC,CASSTSNPGSNEQYF
TRBV4-3,TRBD2,19,.,TRBJ2-1,TGCGCCAGCAGCCCCCGAGTGGATGTTACTAGCGGGAGTGCCGATGAGCAGTTCTTC,CASSPRVDVTSGSADEQFF
TRBV2,.,11,.,TRBJ2-1,TGTGCCAGCAGCCTCTACAATGAGCAGTTCTTC,CASSLYNEQFF
TRBV15,TRBD1,16,once,TRBJ1-5,TGTGCCACCAGCAGGGACCGGGACAGGGGAGGTCAGCCCCAGCATTTT,CATSRDRDRGGQPQHF
TRBV11-2,.,14,.,TRBJ1-1,TGTGCCAGCAGCGTCCGGGACGGATACACTGAAGCTTTCTTT,CASSVRDGYTEAFF
TRBV2,.,11,.,TRBJ2-7,TGTGCCAGCAGTCCAAACTACGAGCAGTACTTC,CASSPNYEQYF
TRBV28,.,14,.,TRBJ2-7,TGTGCCAGCAGTTTACCACACGGGACCTACGAGCAGTACTTC,CASSLPHGTYEQYF
TRBV6-5,TRBD1,15,.,TRBJ1-1,TGTGCCAGCACTCCGGAGACAGGGCGGAACACTGAAGCTTTCTTT,CASTPETGRNTEAFF
TRBV4-2,.,15,.,TRBJ1-4,TGTGCCAGCAGCCAAGCGTCCAGAGATAATGAAAAACTGTTTTTT,CASSQASRDNEKLFF
TRBV6-1,TRBD1,16,.,TRBJ2-7,TGTGCCAGCAGTGTCCTGAGCTGGACAGGAACCTACGAGCAGTACTTC,CASSVLSWTGTYEQYF
TRBV5-4,TRBD1,17,.,TRBJ1-1,TGTGCCAGCAGCCAAGGACAGGGTGGCTTCTTCGGCAAACGGGCTTTCTTT,CASSQGQGGFFGKRAFF
TRBV28,TRBD2,16,.,TRBJ2-7,TGTGCCAGCAGTTTAGGGGCAGCGGGAGGGCCGAGGGAGCAGTACTTC,CASSLGAAGGPREQYF
TRBV5-4,TRBD2,15,.,TRBJ2-5,TGTGCCAGCAGCTTGTCTGCGGGAGTCGGGGAGACCCAGTACTTC,CASSLSAGVGETQYF
TRBV11-2,TRBD2,15,.,TRBJ2-1,TGTGCCAGCGTCCTAAGCGGGGGACCCTACAATGAGCAGTTCTTC,CASVLSGGPYNEQFF
TRBV7-3,TRBD2,13,.,TRBJ2-7,TGTGCCAGCAGCTCTAGCGGGAGCTACGAGCAGTACTTC,CASSSSGSYEQYF
TRBV2,.,14,.,TRBJ2-5,TGTGCCAGCAGCCCCGGACAATACCAAGAGACCCAGTACTTC,CASSPGQYQETQYF
TRBV6-1,TRBD1,15,.,TRBJ1-5,TGTGCCAGCACTCGGACAGGAGGGTGGGATCAGCCCCAGCATTTT,CASTRTGGWDQPQHF
TRBV4-1,.,14,.,TRBJ2-3,TGCGCCAGCAGCTACCACAGTAGCACAGATACGCAGTATTTT,CASSYHSSTDTQYF
TRBV18,.,16,.,TRBJ1-1,TGTGCCAGCTCACCAATTGGGCTAGGCATGAACACTGAAGCTTTCTTT,CASSPIGLGMNTEAFF
TRBV5-4,.,14,.,TRBJ2-1,TGTGCCAGCAGCCCCTGGGGCTCCTACAATGAGCAGTTCTTC,CASSPWGSYNEQFF
TRBV28,.,15,.,TRBJ1-5,TGTGCCAGCAGTTTCTCGGGGGAGGGCAATCAGCCCCAGCATTTT,CASSFSGEGNQPQHF
TRBV19,.,16,.,TRBJ1-3,TGTGCCAGTAGTATCCGCACAGTGATCTCTGGAAACACCATATATTTT,CASSIRTVISGNTIYF
TRBV5-1,.,12,.,TRBJ2-5,TGCGCCAGCAACTTTGGTGGAGAGACCCAGTACTTC,CASNFGGETQYF
TRBV15,TRBD2,19,once,TRBJ2-3,TGTGCCACCAGCAGAGACCCCTCCCCACTAGCGCAGGGCACAGATACGCAGTATTTT,CATSRDPSPLAQGTDTQYF
TRBV10-1,.,14,.,TRBJ2-3,TGCGCCAGCAGTGGTCATGGGAGCACAGATACGCAGTATTTT,CASSGHGSTDTQYF
TRBV25-1,TRBD1,15,.,TRBJ2-3,TGTGCCAGCAGTGAATCAGGGGGTCGCACAGATACGCAGTATTTT,CASSESGGRTDTQYF
TRBV9,TRBD2,17,.,TRBJ2-7,TGTGCCAGCAGCGTAGAGCCCAGCGGGAGGAATGTTGGCGAGCAGTACTTC,CASSVEPSGRNVGEQYF
TRBV30,TRBD2,14,once,TRBJ2-7,TGTGCCTGGAGCCTACCAGCGGGGAAATACGAGCAGTACTTC,CAWSLPAGKYEQYF
TRBV29-1,TRBD2,13,.,TRBJ2-7,TGCAGCGTAGGGCTAGCGGGAGTTGGCGAGCAGTACTTC,CSVGLAGVGEQYF
TRBV11-2,.,17,once,TRBJ2-7,TGTGCCAGCAGAGATCTCCCCCGTGGCCTGGATCACTACGAGCAGTACTTC,CASRDLPRGLDHYEQYF
TRBV7-9,TRBD1,14,.,TRBJ2-2,TGTGCCAGCAGCTTCACAGGGGACACCGGGGAGCTGTTTTTT,CASSFTGDTGELFF
TRBV29-1,TRBD1,12,.,TRBJ2-5,TGCAGCGGTCCGGACAGGGTGGAGACCCAGTACTTC,CSGPDRVETQYF
TRBV7-9,.,11,.,TRBJ2-2,TGTGCCAGCACCTCGCAAGGGGAGCTGTTTTTT,CASTSQGELFF
TRBV7-9,.,18,once,TRBJ2-2,TGTGCCAGCAGCTTAGCAGCAGGGATAGGTTCAAACACCGGGGAGCTGTTTTTT,CASSLAAGIGSNTGELFF
TRBV4-2,TRBD2,17,once,TRBJ2-1,TGTGCCAGCAGCCTTCCCCCGACTAGCGGGAGTTCGAATGAGCAGTTCTTC,CASSLPPTSGSSNEQFF
TRBV18,.,13,.,TRBJ1-5,TGTGCCAGCTCACCATCTGGCAATCAGCCCCAGCATTTT,CASSPSGNQPQHF
TRBV9,.,13,.,TRBJ1-2,TGTGCCAGCAGCCCCCCGGGTAACTATGGCTACACCTTC,CASSPPGNYGYTF
TRBV6-1,.,15,once,TRBJ1-5,TGTGCCAGCAGTGAATTGGTGGCAGTTGATCAGCCCCAGCATTTT,CASSELVAVDQPQHF
TRBV7-6,.,14,.,TRBJ1-1,TGTGCCAGCAGCTTAGAGGGGGAGGGCACTGAAGCTTTCTTT,CASSLEGEGTEAFF
TRBV19,TRBD1,16,.,TRBJ2-2,TGTGCCAGTAGACCGGGACAGGGGGCCTGGACCGGGGAGCTGTTTTTT,CASRPGQGAWTGELFF
TRBV9,TRBD2,15,.,TRBJ2-3,TGTGCCAGCAGCGGTACTAGCGGGATCGTGGATACGCAGTATTTT,CASSGTSGIVDTQYF
TRBV7-9,TRBD1,14,.,TRBJ2-7,TGTGCCAGCAGCCCGAGCAGGACAGGGGACGAGCAGTACTTC,CASSPSRTGDEQYF
TRBV29-1,.,11,.,TRBJ2-1,TGCAGCGTTGAGAGGATCGATGAGCAGTTCTTC,CSVERIDEQFF
TRBV2,.,12,.,TRBJ1-5,TGTGCCAGCAAGATGGGGGATCAGCCCCAGCATTTT,CASKMGDQPQHF
TRBV14,TRBD2,18,once,TRBJ2-7,TGTGCCAGCAGCCAAATACTCGCAGCGGGAGACTCCTCCTACGAGCAGTACTTC,CASSQILAAGDSSYEQYF
TRBV9,TRBD2,15,.,TRBJ2-3,TGTGCCAGCAGCGTAGTCCCTAGCGGGACAGATACGCAGTATTTT,CASSVVPSGTDTQYF
TRBV27,.,15,.,TRBJ2-3,TGTGCCAGCAGGGACAGTCCTCAAATCACAGATACGCAGTATTTT,CASRDSPQITDTQYF
TRBV5-1,.,15,.,TRBJ2-2,TGCGCCAGCAGCCCAACGGTTTCGGACACCGGGGAGCTGTTTTTT,CASSPTVSDTGELFF
TRBV18,.,14,.,TRBJ2-7,TGTGCCAGCTCACCCAGACAGGCCTCCTACGAGCAGTACTTC,CASSPRQASYEQYF
TRBV5-4,.,15,.,TRBJ1-1,TGTGCCAGCAGCTTGGTGGCAGGGAAGAACACTGAAGCTTTCTTT,CASSLVAGKNTEAFF
TRBV4-1,.,16,once,TRBJ2-5,TGCGCCAGCAGCCAAGATAATAGGACAAGAGAAGAGACCCAGTACTTC,CASSQDNRTREETQYF
TRBV5-1,TRBD1,16,.,TRBJ1-1,TGCGCCAGCAGCAGCCGCCCGGGACAGGGGGGCCATGAAGCTTTCTTT,CASSSRPGQGGHEAFF
TRBV11-3,TRBD2,17,.,TRBJ2-2,TGTGCCAGCAGCTTAGAACTAGCGAGTTCGAACACCGGGGAGCTGTTTTTT,CASSLELASSNTGELFF
TRBV7-7,.,14,once,TRBJ2-7,TGTGCTAGCAGCCGACAGCCCCACTCCTACGAGCAGTACTTC,CASSRQPHSYEQYF
TRBV5-1,.,19,.,TRBJ1-3,TGCGCCAGCAGCTCACATTTTGTTTCCGACAGGAGAGGTGGAAACACCATATATTTT,CASSSHFVSDRRGGNTIYF
TRBV10-3,.,15,.,TRBJ1-2,TGTGCCATCAGTGAGTACGGGGGGCGCGACTATGGCTACACCTTC,CAISEYGGRDYGYTF
TRBV30,TRBD1,17,once,TRBJ1-3,TGTGCCTGGAGTGTACGTCTACAGGGGAAATCTGGAAACACCATATATTTT,CAWSVRLQGKSGNTIYF
TRBV25-1,.,15,.,TRBJ2-3,TGTGCCAGCAGTGAAGCAGGGATATACACAGATACGCAGTATTTT,CASSEAGIYTDTQYF